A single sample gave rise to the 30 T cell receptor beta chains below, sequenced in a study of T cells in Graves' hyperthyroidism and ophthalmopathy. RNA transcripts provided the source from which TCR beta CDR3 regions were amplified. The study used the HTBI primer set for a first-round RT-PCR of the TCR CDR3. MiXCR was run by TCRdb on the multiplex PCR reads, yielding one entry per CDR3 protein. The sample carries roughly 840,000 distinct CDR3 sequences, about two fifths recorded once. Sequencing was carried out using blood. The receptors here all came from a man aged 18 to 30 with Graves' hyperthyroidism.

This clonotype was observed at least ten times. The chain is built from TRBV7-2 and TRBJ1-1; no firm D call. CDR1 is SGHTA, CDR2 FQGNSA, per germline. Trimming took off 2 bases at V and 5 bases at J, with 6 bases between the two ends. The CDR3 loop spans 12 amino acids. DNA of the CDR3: TGTGCCAGCAGCTTACGCAGGACTGAAGCTTTCTTT. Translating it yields CASSLRRTEAFF.

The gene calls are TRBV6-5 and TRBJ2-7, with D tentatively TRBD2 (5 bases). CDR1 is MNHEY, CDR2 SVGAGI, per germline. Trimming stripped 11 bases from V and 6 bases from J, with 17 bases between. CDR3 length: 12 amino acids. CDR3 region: CAAEEPSGEQYF. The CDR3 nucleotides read TGTGCCGCGGAGGAGCCATCGGGCGAGCAGTACTTC.

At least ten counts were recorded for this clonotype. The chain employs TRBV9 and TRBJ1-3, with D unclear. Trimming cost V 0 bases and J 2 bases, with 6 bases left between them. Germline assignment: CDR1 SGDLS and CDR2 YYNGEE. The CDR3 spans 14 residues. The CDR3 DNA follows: TGTGCCAGCAGCGTAGAAGTAGCTGGAAACACCATATATTTT. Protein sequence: CASSVEVAGNTIYF.

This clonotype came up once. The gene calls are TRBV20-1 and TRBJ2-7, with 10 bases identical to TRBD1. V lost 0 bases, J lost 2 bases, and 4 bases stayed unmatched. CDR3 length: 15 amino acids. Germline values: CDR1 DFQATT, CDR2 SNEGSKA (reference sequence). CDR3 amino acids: CSARDGGQGPYEQYF. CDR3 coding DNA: TGCAGTGCTAGAGATGGGGGACAGGGGCCCTACGAGCAGTACTTC.

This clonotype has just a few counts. The CDR3 sequence is CASSPAMGRVRTEAFF. The CDR3 DNA is TGTGCCAGCAGCCCGGCAATGGGAAGGGTTCGGACTGAAGCTTTCTTT. V usage is TRBV5-8 and J usage is TRBJ1-1; the D is unclear. V lost 4 bases and J 5 bases, leaving 21 bases between the germline ends. The CDR3 is 16 residues long. Per germline, CDR1 SGHTS and CDR2 YDEGEE.

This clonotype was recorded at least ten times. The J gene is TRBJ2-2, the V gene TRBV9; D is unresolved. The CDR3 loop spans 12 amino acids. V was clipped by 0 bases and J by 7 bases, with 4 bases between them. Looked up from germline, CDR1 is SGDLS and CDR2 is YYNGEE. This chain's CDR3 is CASSVGNGELFF. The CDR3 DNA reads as TGTGCCAGCAGCGTAGGTAACGGGGAGCTGTTTTTT.

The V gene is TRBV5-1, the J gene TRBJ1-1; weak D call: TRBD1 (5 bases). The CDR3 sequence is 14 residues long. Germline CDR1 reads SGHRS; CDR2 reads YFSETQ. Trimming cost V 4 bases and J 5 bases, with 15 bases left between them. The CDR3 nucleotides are TGCGCCAGCAGCCAGCTTGGGACGGGTACTGAAGCTTTCTTT. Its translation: CASSQLGTGTEAFF.

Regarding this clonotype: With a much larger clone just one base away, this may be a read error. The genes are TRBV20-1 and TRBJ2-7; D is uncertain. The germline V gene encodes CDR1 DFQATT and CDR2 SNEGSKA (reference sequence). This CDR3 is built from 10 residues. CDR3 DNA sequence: TGCTCAACACGGACCTACGAGCAGAACTTC. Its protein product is CSTRTYEQNF.

DNA of the CDR3: TGCGCCAGCAGGGACACCTCGAGATCCTCCTACGAGCAGTACTTC. This translates into CASRDTSRSSYEQYF. This chain joins TRBV4-1 and TRBJ2-7; a possible D gene is TRBD1 (5 bases). CDR1 is MGHRA, CDR2 YSYEKL, per germline. Deletions cut 6 bases from V and 0 bases from J, with 15 bases between. CDR3 length: 15 residues.

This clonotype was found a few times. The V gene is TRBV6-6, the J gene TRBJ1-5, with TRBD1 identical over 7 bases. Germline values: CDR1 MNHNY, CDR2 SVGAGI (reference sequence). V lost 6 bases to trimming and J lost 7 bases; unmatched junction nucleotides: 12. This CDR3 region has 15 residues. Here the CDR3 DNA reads TGTGCCAGCAGCCAAGCTCCGACAGGGAAGCAGCCCCAGCATTTT. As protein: CASSQAPTGKQPQHF.

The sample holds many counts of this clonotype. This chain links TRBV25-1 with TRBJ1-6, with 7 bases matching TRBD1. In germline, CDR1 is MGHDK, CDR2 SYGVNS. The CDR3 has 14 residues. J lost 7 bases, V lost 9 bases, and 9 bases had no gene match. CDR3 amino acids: CASRGGRLNSPLHF. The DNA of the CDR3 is TGTGCCAGTCGAGGGGGCCGACTAAATTCACCCCTCCACTTT.

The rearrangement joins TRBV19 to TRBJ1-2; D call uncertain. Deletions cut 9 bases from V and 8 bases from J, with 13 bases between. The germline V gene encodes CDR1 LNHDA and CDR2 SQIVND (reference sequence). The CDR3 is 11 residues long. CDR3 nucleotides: TGTGCCAGCTTCCCAGGAGAGGGCTACACCTTC. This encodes CASFPGEGYTF.

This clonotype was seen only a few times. The CDR3 nucleotides are TGTGCCAGCACCTCAGGACAGGGGGCTCGGGGCTACACCTTC. The encoded protein is CASTSGQGARGYTF. This chain connects TRBV9 to TRBJ1-2; 11 nucleotides align to TRBD1. The J segment lost 8 bases and the V segment lost 6 bases, leaving 9 bases of the junction unmatched. The CDR3 extends over 14 amino acids. Germline-derived CDR1 and CDR2 are SGDLS and YYNGEE.

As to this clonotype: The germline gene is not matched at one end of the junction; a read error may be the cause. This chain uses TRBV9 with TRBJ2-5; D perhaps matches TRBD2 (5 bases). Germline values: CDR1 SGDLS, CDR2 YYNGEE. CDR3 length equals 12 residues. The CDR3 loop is CASSLIGETQHF. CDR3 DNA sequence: TGTGCTAGCAGCTTGATTGGGGAGACCCAGCACTTC.

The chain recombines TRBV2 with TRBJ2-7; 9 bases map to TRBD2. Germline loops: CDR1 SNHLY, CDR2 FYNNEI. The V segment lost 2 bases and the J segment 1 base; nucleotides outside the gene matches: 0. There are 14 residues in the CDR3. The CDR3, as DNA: TGTGCCAGCAGTGAACTAGCGGGATCCTACGAGCAGTACTTC. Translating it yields CASSELAGSYEQYF. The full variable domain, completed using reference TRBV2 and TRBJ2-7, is EPEVTQTPSHQVTQMGQEVILRCVPISNHLYFYWYRQILGQKVEFLVSFYNNEISEKSEIFDDQFSVERPDGSNFTLKIRSTKLEDSAMYFCASSELAGSYEQYFGPGTRLTVT.

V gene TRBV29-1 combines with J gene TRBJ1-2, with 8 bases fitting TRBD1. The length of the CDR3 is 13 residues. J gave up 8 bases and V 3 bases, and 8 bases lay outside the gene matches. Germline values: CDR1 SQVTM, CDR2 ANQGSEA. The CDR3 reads CSVEGKDRDGYTF. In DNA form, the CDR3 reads TGCAGCGTTGAGGGGAAGGACAGGGACGGCTACACCTTC.

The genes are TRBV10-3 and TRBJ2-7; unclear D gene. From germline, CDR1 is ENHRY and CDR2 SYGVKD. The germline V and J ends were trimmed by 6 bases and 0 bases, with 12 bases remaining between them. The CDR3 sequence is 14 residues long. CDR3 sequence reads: CAIRIGESSYEQYF. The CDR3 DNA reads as TGTGCCATCAGGATCGGCGAGAGCTCCTACGAGCAGTACTTC.

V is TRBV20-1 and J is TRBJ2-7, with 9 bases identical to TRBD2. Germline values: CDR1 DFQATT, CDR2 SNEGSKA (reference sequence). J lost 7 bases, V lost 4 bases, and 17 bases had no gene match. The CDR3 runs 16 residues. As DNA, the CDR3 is TGCAGTGCTAACCGACATAGCGGGAGACTCGCGGAGGAGCAGTACTTC. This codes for CSANRHSGRLAEEQYF.

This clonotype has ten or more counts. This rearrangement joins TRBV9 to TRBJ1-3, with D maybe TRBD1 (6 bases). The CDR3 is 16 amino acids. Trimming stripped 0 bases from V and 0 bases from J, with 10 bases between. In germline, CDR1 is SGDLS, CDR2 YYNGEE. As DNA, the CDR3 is TGTGCCAGCAGCGTAGGCCCGGACAGCTCTGGAAACACCATATATTTT. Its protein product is CASSVGPDSSGNTIYF.

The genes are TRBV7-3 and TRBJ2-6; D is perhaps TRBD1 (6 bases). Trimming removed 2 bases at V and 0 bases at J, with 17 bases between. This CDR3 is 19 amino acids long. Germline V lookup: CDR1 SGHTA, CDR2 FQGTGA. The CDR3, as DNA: TGTGCCAGCAGCTTATTGGGGGCAGGCCCATACTCTGGGGCCAACGTCCTGACTTTC. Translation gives CASSLLGAGPYSGANVLTF.

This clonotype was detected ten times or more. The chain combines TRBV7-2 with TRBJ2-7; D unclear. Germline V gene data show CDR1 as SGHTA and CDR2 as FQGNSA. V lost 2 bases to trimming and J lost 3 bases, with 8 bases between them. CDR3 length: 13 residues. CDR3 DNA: TGTGCCAGCAGCTTAAGATCACTCTACGAGCAGTACTTC. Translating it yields CASSLRSLYEQYF.

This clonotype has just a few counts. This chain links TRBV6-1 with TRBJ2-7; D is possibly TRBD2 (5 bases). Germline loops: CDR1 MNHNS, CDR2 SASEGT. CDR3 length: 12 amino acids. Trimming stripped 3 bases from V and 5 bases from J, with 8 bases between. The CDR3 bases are TGTGCCAGCAGTGAGACTAATAACGAGCAGTACTTC. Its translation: CASSETNNEQYF.

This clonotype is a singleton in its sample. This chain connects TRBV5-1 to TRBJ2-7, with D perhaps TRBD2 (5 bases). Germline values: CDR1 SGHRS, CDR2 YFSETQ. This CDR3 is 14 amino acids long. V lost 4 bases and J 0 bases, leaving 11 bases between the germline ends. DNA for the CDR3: TGCGCCAGCAGCCCGGGATTCGACTCCTACGAGCAGTACTTC. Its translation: CASSPGFDSYEQYF.

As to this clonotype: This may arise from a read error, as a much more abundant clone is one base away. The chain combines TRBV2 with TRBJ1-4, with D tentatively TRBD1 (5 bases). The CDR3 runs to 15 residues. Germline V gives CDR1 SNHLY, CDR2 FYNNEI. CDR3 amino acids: CVSSAGRAGLEKLFF. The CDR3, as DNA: TGTGTCAGCAGCGCAGGTCGGGCGGGGCTCGAAAAACTGTTTTTT.

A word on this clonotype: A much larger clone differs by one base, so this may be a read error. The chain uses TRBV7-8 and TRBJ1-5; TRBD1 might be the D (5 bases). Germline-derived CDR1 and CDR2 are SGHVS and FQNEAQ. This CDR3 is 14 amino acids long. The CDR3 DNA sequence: TGTGCCAGCAGCACGGACAATAGCAATCAGCCCCAGAATTTT. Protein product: CASSTDNSNQPQNF. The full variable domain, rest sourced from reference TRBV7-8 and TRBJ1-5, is GAGVSQSPRYKVAKRGQDVALRCDPISGHVSLFWYQQALGQGPEFLTYFQNEAQLDKSGLPSDRFFAERPEGSVSTLKIQRTQQEDSAVYLCASSTDNSNQPQNFGDGTRLSIL.

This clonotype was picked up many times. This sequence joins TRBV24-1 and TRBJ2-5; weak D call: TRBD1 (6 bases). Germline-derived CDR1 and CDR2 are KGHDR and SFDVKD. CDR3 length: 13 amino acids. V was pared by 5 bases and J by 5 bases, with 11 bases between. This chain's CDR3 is CATSVQGTETQYF. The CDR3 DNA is TGTGCCACCAGTGTACAGGGCACGGAGACCCAGTACTTC.

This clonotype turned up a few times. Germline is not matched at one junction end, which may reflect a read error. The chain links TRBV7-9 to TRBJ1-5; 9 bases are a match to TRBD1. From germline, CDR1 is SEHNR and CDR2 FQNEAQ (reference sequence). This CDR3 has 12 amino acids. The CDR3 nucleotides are TGTGCCAGCAGCTTAGCGGGACAGGGTTTTGAATTT. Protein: CASSLAGQGFEF.

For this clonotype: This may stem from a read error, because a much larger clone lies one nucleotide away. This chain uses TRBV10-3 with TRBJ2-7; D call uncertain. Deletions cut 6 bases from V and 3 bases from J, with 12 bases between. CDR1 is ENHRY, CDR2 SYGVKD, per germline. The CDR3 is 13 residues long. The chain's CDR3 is CAISPGHDYEQYF. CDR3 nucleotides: TGTGCCATCAGCCCGGGCCATGACTACGAGCAGTACTTC.

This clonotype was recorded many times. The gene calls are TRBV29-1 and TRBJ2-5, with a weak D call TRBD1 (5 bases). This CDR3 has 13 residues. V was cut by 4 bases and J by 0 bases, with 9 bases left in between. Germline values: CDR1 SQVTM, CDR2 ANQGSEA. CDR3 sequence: CSVGRANQETQYF. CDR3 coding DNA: TGCAGCGTTGGCAGGGCGAACCAAGAGACCCAGTACTTC.

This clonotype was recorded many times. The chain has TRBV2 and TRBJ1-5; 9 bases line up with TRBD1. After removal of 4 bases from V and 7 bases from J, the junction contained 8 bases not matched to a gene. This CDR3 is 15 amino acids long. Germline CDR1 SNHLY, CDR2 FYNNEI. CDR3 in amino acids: CASSGTGERGQPQHF. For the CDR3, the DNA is TGTGCCAGCAGTGGGACAGGGGAGAGAGGACAGCCCCAGCATTTT.